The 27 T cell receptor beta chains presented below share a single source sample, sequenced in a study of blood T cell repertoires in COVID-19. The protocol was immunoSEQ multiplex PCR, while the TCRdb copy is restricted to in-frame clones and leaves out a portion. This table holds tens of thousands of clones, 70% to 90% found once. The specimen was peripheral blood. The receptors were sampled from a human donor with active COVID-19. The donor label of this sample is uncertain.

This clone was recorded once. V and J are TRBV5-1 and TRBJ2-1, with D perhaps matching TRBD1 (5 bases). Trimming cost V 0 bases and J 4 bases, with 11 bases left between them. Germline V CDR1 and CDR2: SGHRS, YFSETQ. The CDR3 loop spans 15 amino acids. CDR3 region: CASSLGQSGYNEQFF. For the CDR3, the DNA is TGCGCCAGCAGCTTGGGACAGTCAGGATACAATGAGCAGTTCTTC.

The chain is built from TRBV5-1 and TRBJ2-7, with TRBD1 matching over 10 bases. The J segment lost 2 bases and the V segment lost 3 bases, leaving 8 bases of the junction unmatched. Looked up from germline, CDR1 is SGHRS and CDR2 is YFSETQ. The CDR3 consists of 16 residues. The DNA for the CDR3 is TGCGCCAGCAGCTCGGACTCCGGGACAGGGGCCTACGAGCAGTACTTC. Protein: CASSSDSGTGAYEQYF.

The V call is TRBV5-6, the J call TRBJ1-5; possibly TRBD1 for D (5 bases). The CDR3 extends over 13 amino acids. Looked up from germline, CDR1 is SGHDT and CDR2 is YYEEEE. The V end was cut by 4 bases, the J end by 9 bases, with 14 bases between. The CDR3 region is CASSLGAIGPQHF. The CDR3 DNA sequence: TGTGCCAGCAGCCTAGGGGCTATAGGGCCCCAGCATTTT.

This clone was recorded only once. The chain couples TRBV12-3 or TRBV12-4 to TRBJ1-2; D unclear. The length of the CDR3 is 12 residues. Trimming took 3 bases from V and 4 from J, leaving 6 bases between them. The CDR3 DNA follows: TGTGCCAGCAGTTTGGCCTCCTATGGCTACACCTTC. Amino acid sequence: CASSLASYGYTF.

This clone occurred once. The CDR3 nucleotides read TGTGCCAGCAGTTTGACAGGTAACAATGAGCAGTTCTTC. It is translated as CASSLTGNNEQFF. The chain employs TRBV12-3 or TRBV12-4 and TRBJ2-1, with D maybe TRBD1 (6 bases). The germline V and J ends were trimmed by 3 bases and 5 bases, with 8 bases remaining between them. CDR3 length equals 13 residues.

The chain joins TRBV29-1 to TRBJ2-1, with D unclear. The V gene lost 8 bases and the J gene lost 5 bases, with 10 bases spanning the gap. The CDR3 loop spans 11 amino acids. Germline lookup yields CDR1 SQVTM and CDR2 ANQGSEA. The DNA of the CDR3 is TGCAGCATCAGAACCCACAATGAGCAGTTCTTC. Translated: CSIRTHNEQFF.

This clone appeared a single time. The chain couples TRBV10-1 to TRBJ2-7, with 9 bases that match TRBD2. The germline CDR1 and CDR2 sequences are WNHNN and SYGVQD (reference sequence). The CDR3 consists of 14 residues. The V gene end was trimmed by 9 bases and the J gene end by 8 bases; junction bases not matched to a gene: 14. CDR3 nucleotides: TGCGCCAGTTCACCACGGGGTAGCGGGGGAAAGCAGTACTTC. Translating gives CASSPRGSGGKQYF.

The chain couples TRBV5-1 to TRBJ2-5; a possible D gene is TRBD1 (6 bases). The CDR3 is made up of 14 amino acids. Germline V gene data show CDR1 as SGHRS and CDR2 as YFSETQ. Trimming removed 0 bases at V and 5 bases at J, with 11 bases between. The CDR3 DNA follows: TGCGCCAGCAGCTTGGGTGGGGGCGAGGAGACCCAGTACTTC. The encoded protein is CASSLGGGEETQYF.

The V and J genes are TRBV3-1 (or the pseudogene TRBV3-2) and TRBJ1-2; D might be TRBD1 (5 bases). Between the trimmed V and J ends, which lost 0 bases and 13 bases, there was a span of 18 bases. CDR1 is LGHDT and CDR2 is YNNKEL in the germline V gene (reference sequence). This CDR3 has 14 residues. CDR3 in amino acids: CASSQEQATPWSTF. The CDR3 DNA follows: TGTGCCAGCAGCCAAGAACAGGCAACTCCATGGTCCACCTTC.

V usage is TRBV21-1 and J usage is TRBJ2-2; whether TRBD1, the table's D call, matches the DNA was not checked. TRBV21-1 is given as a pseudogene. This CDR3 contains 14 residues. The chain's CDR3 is CASSKLQGAGELFF. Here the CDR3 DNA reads TGTGCCAGCAGCAAATTACAGGGGGCCGGGGAGCTGTTTTTT.

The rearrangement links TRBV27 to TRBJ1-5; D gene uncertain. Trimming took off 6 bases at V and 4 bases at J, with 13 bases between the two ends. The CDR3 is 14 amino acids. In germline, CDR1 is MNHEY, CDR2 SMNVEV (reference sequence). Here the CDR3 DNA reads TGTGCCAGCAGGACGGGAAGGGAAAATCAGCCCCAGCATTTT. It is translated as CASRTGRENQPQHF.

The CDR3 region has the DNA TGTGCCAGCAGCAAAGCAAGGGAGCAAGAGACCCAGTACTTC. Amino acid sequence: CASSKAREQETQYF. The V gene is TRBV21-1, the J gene TRBJ2-5; TRBD2, as called in the table, went unchecked against the DNA. TRBV21-1 constitutes a pseudogene. CDR3 length: 14 residues.

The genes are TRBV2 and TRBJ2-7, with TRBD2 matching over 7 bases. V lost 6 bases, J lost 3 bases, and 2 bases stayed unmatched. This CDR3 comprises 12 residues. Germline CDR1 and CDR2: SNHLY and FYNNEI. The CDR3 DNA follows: TGTGCCAGCAGCCGGGGGGTCTACGAGCAGTACTTC. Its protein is CASSRGVYEQYF.

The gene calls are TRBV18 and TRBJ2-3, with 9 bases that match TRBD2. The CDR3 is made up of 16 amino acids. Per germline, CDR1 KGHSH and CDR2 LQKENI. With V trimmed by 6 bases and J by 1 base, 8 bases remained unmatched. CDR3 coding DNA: TGTGCCAGCTCTCTCCGTAGCGGGAGTGGCACAGATACGCAGTATTTT. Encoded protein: CASSLRSGSGTDTQYF. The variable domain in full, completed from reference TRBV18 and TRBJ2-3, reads NAGVMQNPRHLVRRRGQEARLRCSPMKGHSHVYWYRQLPEEGLKFMVYLQKENIIDESGMPKERFSAEFPKEGPSILRIQQVVRGDSAAYFCASSLRSGSGTDTQYFGPGTRLTVL.

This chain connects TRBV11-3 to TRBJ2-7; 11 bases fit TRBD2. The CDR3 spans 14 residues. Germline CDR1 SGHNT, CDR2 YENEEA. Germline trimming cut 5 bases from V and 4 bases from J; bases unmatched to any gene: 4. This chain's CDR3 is CASSLAGGLYEQYF. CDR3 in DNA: TGTGCCAGCAGCCTAGCGGGAGGATTGTACGAGCAGTACTTC.

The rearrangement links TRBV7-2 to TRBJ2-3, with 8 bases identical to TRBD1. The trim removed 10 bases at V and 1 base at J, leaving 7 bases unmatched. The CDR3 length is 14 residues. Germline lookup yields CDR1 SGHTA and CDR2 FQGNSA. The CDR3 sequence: CATWTGHGTDTQYF. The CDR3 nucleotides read TGTGCCACCTGGACAGGGCATGGCACAGATACGCAGTATTTT.

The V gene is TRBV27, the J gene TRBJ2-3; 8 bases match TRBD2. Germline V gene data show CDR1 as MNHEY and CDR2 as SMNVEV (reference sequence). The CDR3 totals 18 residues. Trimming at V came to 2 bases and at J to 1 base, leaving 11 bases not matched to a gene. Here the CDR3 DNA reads TGTGCCAGCAGTTTAATTCTAGGCGGGGGGACCCGCACAGATACGCAGTATTTT. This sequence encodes CASSLILGGGTRTDTQYF.

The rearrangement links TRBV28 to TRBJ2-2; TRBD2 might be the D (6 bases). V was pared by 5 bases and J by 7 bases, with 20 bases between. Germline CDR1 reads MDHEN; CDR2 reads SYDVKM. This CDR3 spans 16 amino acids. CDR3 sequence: CASSRKTGRLGGELFF. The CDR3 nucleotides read TGTGCCAGCAGTAGAAAAACGGGGAGGTTAGGCGGGGAGCTGTTTTTT. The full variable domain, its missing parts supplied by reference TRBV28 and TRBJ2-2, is DVKVTQSSRYLVKRTGEKVFLECVQDMDHENMFWYRQDPGLGLRLIYFSYDVKMKEKGDIPEGYSVSREKKERFSLILESASTNQTSMYLCASSRKTGRLGGELFFGEGSRLTVL.

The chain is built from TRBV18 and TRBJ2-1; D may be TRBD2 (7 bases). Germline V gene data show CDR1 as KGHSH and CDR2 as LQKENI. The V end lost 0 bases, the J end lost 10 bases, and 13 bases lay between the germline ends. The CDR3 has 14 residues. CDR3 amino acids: CASSPPRGGEEQFF. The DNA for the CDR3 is TGTGCCAGCTCACCACCGAGGGGGGGCGAGGAGCAGTTCTTC.

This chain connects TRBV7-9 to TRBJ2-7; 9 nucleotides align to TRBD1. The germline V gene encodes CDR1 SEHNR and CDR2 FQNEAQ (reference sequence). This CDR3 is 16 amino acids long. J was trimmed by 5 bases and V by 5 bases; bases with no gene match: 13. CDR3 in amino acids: CASSSFVWDRANEQYF. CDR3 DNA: TGTGCCAGCAGCAGCTTTGTGTGGGACAGGGCTAACGAGCAGTACTTC.

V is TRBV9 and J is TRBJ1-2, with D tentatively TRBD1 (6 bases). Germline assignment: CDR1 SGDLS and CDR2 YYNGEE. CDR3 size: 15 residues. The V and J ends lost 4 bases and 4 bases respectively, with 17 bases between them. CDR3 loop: CASSPRAGVPYGYTF. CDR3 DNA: TGTGCCAGCAGCCCTCGCGCAGGGGTCCCCTATGGCTACACCTTC.

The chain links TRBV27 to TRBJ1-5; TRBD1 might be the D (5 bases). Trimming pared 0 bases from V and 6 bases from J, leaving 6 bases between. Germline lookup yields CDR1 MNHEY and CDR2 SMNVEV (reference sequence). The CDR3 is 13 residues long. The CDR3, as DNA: TGTGCCAGCAGTTTATCCAGGGCTCAGCCCCAGCATTTT. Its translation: CASSLSRAQPQHF.

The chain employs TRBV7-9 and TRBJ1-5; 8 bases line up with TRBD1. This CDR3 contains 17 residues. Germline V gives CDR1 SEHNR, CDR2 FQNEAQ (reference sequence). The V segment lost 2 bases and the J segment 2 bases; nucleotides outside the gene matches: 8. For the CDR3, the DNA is TGTGCCAGCAGCTTATGGCAGGGGGCGGTTGGCAATCAGCCCCAGCATTTT. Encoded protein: CASSLWQGAVGNQPQHF.

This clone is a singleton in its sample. The chain's CDR3 is CSVEPSGGTDTQYF. The CDR3 DNA reads TGCAGCGTTGAACCTAGCGGGGGCACAGATACGCAGTATTTT. The chain combines TRBV29-1 with TRBJ2-3, with TRBD2 matching over 9 bases. The CDR3 is 14 amino acids. The trim removed 2 bases at V and 1 base at J, leaving 1 base unmatched. Per the germline V gene, CDR1 is SQVTM and CDR2 is ANQGSEA.

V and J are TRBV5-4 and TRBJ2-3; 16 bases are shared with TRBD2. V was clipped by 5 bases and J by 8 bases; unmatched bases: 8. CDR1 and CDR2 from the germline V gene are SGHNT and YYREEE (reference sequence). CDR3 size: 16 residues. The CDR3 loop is CASSSRGTSGRGTQYF. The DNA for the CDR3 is TGTGCCAGCAGTTCGAGAGGGACTAGCGGGAGGGGTACGCAGTATTTT.

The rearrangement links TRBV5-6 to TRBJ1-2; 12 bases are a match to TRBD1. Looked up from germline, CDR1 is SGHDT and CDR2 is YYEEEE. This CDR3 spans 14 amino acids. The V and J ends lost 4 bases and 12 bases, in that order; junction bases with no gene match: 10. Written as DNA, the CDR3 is TGTGCCAGCAGCGGGGCGGGACAGGGGGCTTTTAACACCTTC. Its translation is CASSGAGQGAFNTF.

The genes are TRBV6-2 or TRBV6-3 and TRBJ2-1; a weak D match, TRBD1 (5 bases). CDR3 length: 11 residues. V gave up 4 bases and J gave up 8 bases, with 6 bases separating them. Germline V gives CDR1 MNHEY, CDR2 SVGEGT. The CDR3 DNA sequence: TGTGCCAGCAGTTTCAGGGATGAGCAGTTCTTC. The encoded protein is CASSFRDEQFF.